The sequence of this TCR beta chain was determined in a study of cytotoxic CD8 clonotypes in ibrutinib-treated CLL. Whole-study context: Timing of response sample collection was a median roughly twelve months after treatment start, with a range of 6 to 36. Study conclusions and caveats: The study found clonality rose at ibrutinib response, then fell toward baseline at progression. Shared public clonotypes were rare, and on treatment they either got smaller or stayed the same.

The TCR beta libraries used 2 to 2.5 micrograms of genomic DNA that came from cryopreserved PBMCs. Assay used: immunoSEQ multiplex PCR; TCRdb lists only in-frame clones, some missing. The sample lists approximately 70,000 clones, about nine tenths occurring once. The CDR3 consists of 14 residues. Trimming took off 2 bases at V and 7 bases at J, with 14 bases between the two ends. The germline V gene has CDR1 LNHDA and CDR2 SQIVND (reference sequence). Regarding this clone: The antigen remains undetermined.

This specimen was PBMCs, taken after 12 months of ibrutinib treatment. The TCR was taken from a human donor with chronic lymphocytic leukemia. The V call is TRBV19, the J call TRBJ1-2, with a possible D match to TRBD1 (5 bases). For the CDR3, the DNA is TGTGCCAGTAGTATAAAGGGGATGGTGAGTGGCTACACCTTC. Encoded protein: CASSIKGMVSGYTF.